Listed below are T cell receptor beta chains from one sample, sequenced in a study of beta chain features in type 1 diabetes. Generated by immunoSEQ multiplex PCR, the TCRdb table keeps only in-frame clones and is missing some. In the table there are under 950,000 clones, roughly a sixth of which are singletons. The sample was naive CD4+ T cells from blood. These receptors all come from a woman aged 18-29 years in good health. Each CDR3 is given with its conserved first and last residue. The D gene is left open where the match is weak. Not all rows give a size; the values are once, few, many and, for expanded clones, a class.

>TRBV5-1|.|TRBJ2-1|TRBD2
TGCGCCAGCAGCTTAAGCGGGACTGGCAATGAGCAGTTCTTC
CASSLSGTGNEQFF
>TRBV18|.|TRBJ2-1|TRBD2
TGTGCCAGCTCACTACCGGGACTAGCGGGAGGACAGAATGAGCAGTTCTTC
CASSLPGLAGGQNEQFF
>TRBV5-1|.|TRBJ2-1|TRBD2
TGCGCCAGCAGACTTGGGACTAGCAGCCACAATGAGCAGTTCTTC
CASRLGTSSHNEQFF
>TRBV15|.|TRBJ1-3|.
TGTGCCACCAGCAGAGATCGGTCGGCCAGCCGGAATTCTGGAAACACCATATATTTT
CATSRDRSASRNSGNTIYF
>TRBV5-1|.|TRBJ1-1|.
TGCGCCAGCAGCAACTGGGACACTTCCTACACTGAAGCTTTCTTT
CASSNWDTSYTEAFF
>TRBV7-6|.|TRBJ2-1|.
TGTGCCAGCAGCCATAATTATAGGTCCTACAATGAGCAGTTCTTC
CASSHNYRSYNEQFF
>TRBV4-2|few|TRBJ2-5|.
TGTGCCAGCAGCTTGCAGGGGTGGGAGACCCAGTACTTC
CASSLQGWETQYF
>TRBV5-1|few|TRBJ2-2|TRBD1
TGCGCCAGCAGCCACCCGGACAGGGGGACCGGGGAGCTGTTTTTT
CASSHPDRGTGELFF
>TRBV9|few|TRBJ2-1|TRBD1
TGTGCCAGCAGCAGACAGGGTTGGAGTAATGAGCAGTTCTTC
CASSRQGWSNEQFF
>TRBV28|few|TRBJ1-1|.
TGTGCCAGCAGTTCCCCAGGGGCAGGAGATCGTGTCACTGAAGCTTTCTTT
CASSSPGAGDRVTEAFF
>TRBV20-1|.|TRBJ2-7|.
TGCAGTGCTAGATTGGTTTACGAGCAGTACTTC
CSARLVYEQYF
>TRBV4-2|.|TRBJ2-1|TRBD2
TGTGCCAGCAGCCAAGATAGGACTAGGGCATACAATGAGCAGTTCTTC
CASSQDRTRAYNEQFF
>TRBV29-1|few|TRBJ2-5|.
TGCAGCGTTGAAGATGTTGGCAGAAAAGAGACCCAGTACTTC
CSVEDVGRKETQYF
>TRBV28|few|TRBJ2-7|.
TGTGCCAGCAGTACTGCAGGGAAATTCTACGAGCAGTACTTC
CASSTAGKFYEQYF
>TRBV6-6|.|TRBJ1-5|TRBD1
TGTGCCAGCAGTTCAGGGGGCGGTCAGCCCCAGCATTTT
CASSSGGGQPQHF
>TRBV12-2|few|TRBJ2-7|.
TGTGCAAGTCGCCTGACGGCGGAGGGGTCCAACGAGCAGTACTTC
CASRLTAEGSNEQYF
>TRBV20-1|few|TRBJ2-7|.
TGCAGTGCAAGACCTTTTAGTGAGCAGTACTTC
CSARPFSEQYF
>TRBV28|.|TRBJ1-1|.
TGTGCCAGCAGTTTATGGGCTACAGGGTTAAACACTGAAGCTTTCTTT
CASSLWATGLNTEAFF
>TRBV2|few|TRBJ1-1|.
TGTGCCAGCAGTGAGCAGGGGAACACTGAAGCTTTCTTT
CASSEQGNTEAFF
>TRBV4-3|.|TRBJ1-4|.
TGCGCCAGCAGCCAAGACTCAAAACAGAAGACTGAAAAACTGTTTTTT
CASSQDSKQKTEKLFF
>TRBV6-5|.|TRBJ2-7|.
TGTGCCAGCAGTCGGGGGTTGAGCTCCTACGAGCAGTACTTC
CASSRGLSSYEQYF
>TRBV5-1|few|TRBJ2-1|.
TGCGCCAGCAGCTCCAGCGGATTCTCCTACAATGAGCAGTTCTTC
CASSSSGFSYNEQFF
>TRBV6-1|few|TRBJ2-5|.
TGTGCCAGCAGTCGGGACGGGCAGACCCAGTACTTC
CASSRDGQTQYF
>TRBV27|few|TRBJ1-1|.
TGTGCCAGCAGTTCCGGGACATTGAACACTGAAGCTTTCTTT
CASSSGTLNTEAFF
>TRBV2|.|TRBJ2-7|.
TGTGCCAGCACCCAGAGTTGGGTATCCTACGAGCAGTACTTC
CASTQSWVSYEQYF
>TRBV19|few|TRBJ2-2|TRBD2
TGTGCCAGTAGTATTTTAGCGGGACACGGGGAGCTGTTTTTT
CASSILAGHGELFF
>TRBV5-1|.|TRBJ2-1|TRBD2
TGCGCCAGCGGAGCGGGAGGGTACAATGAGCAGTTCTTC
CASGAGGYNEQFF
>TRBV2|.|TRBJ1-1|.
TGTGCCAGCAGCGAAACAGCCCCGGCTGAAGCTTTCTTT
CASSETAPAEAFF
>TRBV2|.|TRBJ2-5|.
TGTGCCAGCAGTGAATTGCCTCGACAAGAGACCCAGTACTTC
CASSELPRQETQYF
>TRBV14|few|TRBJ2-5|TRBD1
TGTGCCAGCAGCCAACTGGACAGGGGGTTTGAGACCCAGTACTTC
CASSQLDRGFETQYF
>TRBV4-3|.|TRBJ2-2|.
TGCGCCAGCAGCCAAGATCGGAACAGGGTCAACACCGGGGAGCTGTTTTTT
CASSQDRNRVNTGELFF
>TRBV7-6|.|TRBJ2-1|TRBD2
TGTGCCAGCAGCCGCGGGACTAGCGGGAGGTATGAGCAGTTCTTC
CASSRGTSGRYEQFF
>TRBV4-3|few|TRBJ1-3|.
TGCGCCAGCAGCCAAGTTCCTGGAGGTATTAACTCTGGAAACACCATATATTTT
CASSQVPGGINSGNTIYF